These 25 T cell receptor beta chains came from one sample sequenced in a study of cytomegalovirus exposure and HLA in healthy donors. PCR was performed using 60 Vbeta and 13 Jbeta primers. Assay used: immunoSEQ multiplex PCR; TCRdb lists only in-frame clones, some missing. Its clone listing holds about 67,000 clones. Sequencing input: PBMCs. These receptors were collected from a boy younger than 18 in good health and CMV-seronegative.

The V call is TRBV4-2, the J call TRBJ2-2, with D maybe TRBD2 (5 bases). The CDR3 covers 15 residues. V shed 0 bases and J shed 6 bases, with 11 bases lying between them. The V gene's germline CDR1 is LGHNA and CDR2 YNFKEQ. The CDR3 nucleotides read TGTGCCAGCAGCCAAGATTGGAGGACTCCCGGGGAGCTGTTTTTT. Protein sequence: CASSQDWRTPGELFF.

This chain links TRBV7-8 with TRBJ2-7; 10 positions match TRBD2. J lost 3 bases, V lost 1 base, and 3 bases had no gene match. Germline V gene sequence: CDR1 SGHVS, CDR2 FQNEAQ. The CDR3 length is 15 residues. CDR3 bases: TGTGCCAGCAGCTTAGAAGCTAGCGGGGGCTACGAGCAGTACTTC. Translating gives CASSLEASGGYEQYF.

This chain's CDR3 is CASSASGRGTEAFF. The CDR3, as DNA: TGTGCCAGCAGTGCTTCGGGGCGGGGCACTGAAGCTTTCTTT. The J gene is TRBJ1-1, the V gene TRBV6-1; weak D call: TRBD1 (5 bases). V was clipped by 4 bases and J by 4 bases, with 13 bases between them. This CDR3 is 14 amino acids long. The germline V gene encodes CDR1 MNHNS and CDR2 SASEGT.

The rearrangement joins TRBV13 to TRBJ2-2; possibly TRBD1 for D (5 bases). The CDR3 runs 15 residues. Germline V lookup: CDR1 PRHDT, CDR2 FYEKMQ (reference sequence). Trimming removed 1 base at V and 4 bases at J, with 10 bases between. In DNA, the CDR3 is TGTGCCAGCAGCTTAGAGGACACATCCACCGGGGAGCTGTTTTTT. Translated, it gives CASSLEDTSTGELFF. Full variable domain (rest looked up from reference TRBV13 and TRBJ2-2): AAGVIQSPRHLIKEKRETATLKCYPIPRHDTVYWYQQGPGQDPQFLISFYEKMQSDKGSIPDRFSAQQFSDYHSELNMSSLELGDSALYFCASSLEDTSTGELFFGEGSRLTVL.

Comment on this clone: Other DNA sequences in the same sample also yield this CDR3. The V gene is TRBV5-1, the J gene TRBJ1-3, with a possible D match to TRBD1 (5 bases). V lost 0 bases and J 1 base, leaving 11 bases between the germline ends. The CDR3 spans 16 residues. Germline values: CDR1 SGHRS, CDR2 YFSETQ. CDR3 sequence: CASSLETTGSGNTIYF. The CDR3 DNA follows: TGCGCCAGCAGCTTGGAAACTACAGGATCTGGAAACACCATATATTTT.

This chain connects TRBV6-5 to TRBJ1-4, with a possible D match to TRBD1 (5 bases). The length of the CDR3 is 14 residues. Trimming stripped 0 bases from V and 4 bases from J, with 6 bases between. CDR1 and CDR2 from the germline V gene are MNHEY and SVGAGI. The CDR3 DNA is TGTGCCAGCAGTTACTCCGGGGGTAATGAAAAACTGTTTTTT. The encoded protein is CASSYSGGNEKLFF.

This chain links TRBV5-1 with TRBJ2-1; 10 positions match TRBD1. The CDR3 covers 15 residues. J gave up 4 bases and V 4 bases, and 5 bases lay outside the gene matches. Germline CDR1 SGHRS, CDR2 YFSETQ. The DNA for the CDR3 is TGCGCCAGCAGCCTTAGGACAGGGGGGTACAATGAGCAGTTCTTC. Translation gives CASSLRTGGYNEQFF.

V usage is TRBV7-9 and J usage is TRBJ2-7; D is unresolved. Germline V CDR1 and CDR2: SEHNR, FQNEAQ (reference sequence). Trimming removed 0 bases at V and 0 bases at J, with 12 bases between. The CDR3 loop spans 16 amino acids. The CDR3 nucleotides are TGTGCCAGCAGCTTAGCGCTAGGAAGGAGCTCCTACGAGCAGTACTTC. Translated: CASSLALGRSSYEQYF.

The V call is TRBV14, the J call TRBJ2-5; no clear D. V lost 2 bases and J 2 bases, leaving 3 bases between the germline ends. Germline V gene lookup returns CDR1 SGHDN and CDR2 FVKESK. This CDR3 contains 12 residues. DNA of the CDR3: TGTGCCAGCAGCCAAACACAAGAGACCCAGTACTTC. Translated, it gives CASSQTQETQYF.

V gene TRBV7-6 combines with J gene TRBJ2-2; D possibly corresponds to TRBD1 (5 bases). Germline V lookup: CDR1 SGHVS, CDR2 FNYEAQ. The CDR3 totals 15 residues. With 0 bases removed from V and 1 base from J, the gap between germline ends came to 6 bases. CDR3 in amino acids: CASSLAQGNTGELFF. CDR3 DNA sequence: TGTGCCAGCAGCTTAGCGCAGGGGAACACCGGGGAGCTGTTTTTT.

This sequence joins TRBV5-6 and TRBJ2-3, with a weak D call TRBD1 (6 bases). Trimming took 0 bases from V and 4 from J, leaving 6 bases between them. Germline V lookup: CDR1 SGHDT, CDR2 YYEEEE. The length of the CDR3 is 13 residues. Here the CDR3 reads CASSLAGADTQYF. In DNA, the CDR3 is TGTGCCAGCAGCTTGGCAGGGGCAGATACGCAGTATTTT. Together with reference TRBV5-6 and TRBJ2-3, the CDR3 gives the full variable domain: DAGVTQSPTHLIKTRGQQVTLRCSPKSGHDTVSWYQQALGQGPQFIFQYYEEEERQRGNFPDRFSGHQFPNYSSELNVNALLLGDSALYLCASSLAGADTQYFGPGTRLTVL.

The V call is TRBV4-3, the J call TRBJ1-2; no clear D gene. Germline values: CDR1 LGHNA, CDR2 YSLEER. Deletions cut 0 bases from V and 1 base from J, with 9 bases between. The CDR3 has 15 residues. As DNA, the CDR3 is TGCGCCAGCAGCCAAGATCCAAGGAGTAACTATGGCTACACCTTC. It yields the protein CASSQDPRSNYGYTF.

This chain connects TRBV5-6 to TRBJ1-2; D not resolved. With 3 bases removed from V and 8 bases from J, the gap between germline ends came to 17 bases. The CDR3 is 14 amino acids. CDR1 and CDR2 from the germline V gene are SGHDT and YYEEEE. The CDR3 protein is CASSSPAPRGGYTF. The DNA for the CDR3 is TGTGCCAGCAGCTCCCCCGCTCCCCGCGGGGGCTACACCTTC.

The CDR3 reads CASSLDSGGSDTQYF. The DNA for the CDR3 is TGCGCCAGCAGCTTGGATTCAGGGGGCTCAGATACGCAGTATTTT. This sequence joins TRBV5-1 and TRBJ2-3; 8 bases are shared with TRBD1. V lost 0 bases, J lost 4 bases, and 4 bases stayed unmatched. Germline V lookup: CDR1 SGHRS, CDR2 YFSETQ. CDR3 length: 15 residues.

This rearrangement joins TRBV6-5 to TRBJ1-5; 7 bases map to TRBD1. Germline-derived CDR1 and CDR2 are MNHEY and SVGAGI. Germline trimming cut 0 bases from V and 1 base from J; bases unmatched to any gene: 3. The CDR3 is made up of 16 amino acids. The CDR3 nucleotides read TGTGCCAGCAGTTACTCGGGCAGGGGGAGCAATCAGCCCCAGCATTTT. Translated: CASSYSGRGSNQPQHF.

CDR3 DNA sequence: TGCGCCAGCAGCCAAAGTTTCCCAACCTCCGGGACAGAGATTAACTATGGCTACACCTTC. Translated: CASSQSFPTSGTEINYGYTF. The genes are TRBV4-3 and TRBJ1-2, with 7 nucleotides matching TRBD1. The CDR3 loop spans 20 amino acids. Germline V gene sequence: CDR1 LGHNA, CDR2 YSLEER. V lost 2 bases, J lost 1 base, and 19 bases stayed unmatched.

With regard to this clone: At one boundary the junction diverges from the germline segment, which might be a read error. The chain couples TRBV18 to TRBJ1-3; 11 positions agree with TRBD1. The CDR3 has 13 amino acids. CDR1 and CDR2 (germline): KGHSH, LQKENI. The CDR3 is CASSSDRGLTLYF. The CDR3 bases are TGTGCCAGCTCTTCGGACAGGGGGCTCACCTTATATTTT.

This rearrangement joins TRBV5-6 to TRBJ2-7, with D possibly being TRBD2 (5 bases). V lost 0 bases, J lost 4 bases, and 11 bases lay in between. The CDR3 is 14 amino acids. From germline, CDR1 is SGHDT and CDR2 YYEEEE. The CDR3 DNA reads as TGTGCCAGCAGCTTGGATCTAGCCGGATACGAGCAGTACTTC. Translation gives CASSLDLAGYEQYF.

The chain uses TRBV9 and TRBJ1-6; D possibly corresponds to TRBD1 (6 bases). Germline V gene data show CDR1 as SGDLS and CDR2 as YYNGEE. Trimming left V 4 bases short and J 0 bases short, with 17 bases between. The CDR3 runs 18 residues. The CDR3 bases are TGTGCCAGCAGCCTAGAGACAGGAGAAAGCTCCTATAATTCACCCCTCCACTTT. Translated: CASSLETGESSYNSPLHF. The whole variable domain, remainder taken from reference TRBV9 and TRBJ1-6, is DSGVTQTPKHLITATGQRVTLRCSPRSGDLSVYWYQQSLDQGLQFLIQYYNGEERAKGNILERFSAQQFPDLHSELNLSSLELGDSALYFCASSLETGESSYNSPLHFGNGTRLTVT.

The chain is built from TRBV11-3 and TRBJ2-1; 8 bases fit TRBD1. J was trimmed by 7 bases and V by 5 bases; bases with no gene match: 10. Germline CDR1 and CDR2: SGHNT and YENEEA. This CDR3 is built from 15 residues. The CDR3 sequence: CASSPPGTGRNEQFF. The CDR3 nucleotides are TGTGCCAGCAGCCCCCCCGGGACAGGACGAAATGAGCAGTTCTTC.

CDR3 coding DNA: TGTGCCAGCACTCAAAGCTTAAAGAGCGCCTCTGGCTACACCTTC. Translated, it gives CASTQSLKSASGYTF. This chain joins TRBV5-4 and TRBJ1-2; D is uncertain. The CDR3 runs 15 residues. V was trimmed by 6 bases and J by 7 bases, leaving 22 bases between them. CDR1 is SGHNT and CDR2 is YYREEE in the germline V gene (reference sequence).

V and J are TRBV5-1 and TRBJ1-1; TRBD1 might be the D (5 bases). Trimming took off 4 bases at V and 5 bases at J, with 18 bases between the two ends. In germline, CDR1 is SGHRS, CDR2 YFSETQ. The CDR3 runs to 15 residues. CDR3: CASSAPGAEGTEAFF. The CDR3 DNA is TGCGCCAGCAGCGCCCCTGGGGCGGAGGGGACTGAAGCTTTCTTT.

DNA for the CDR3: TGTGCCAGCAGCGGTAGCGAATCTGAAGCTTTCTTT. It encodes CASSGSESEAFF. V and J are TRBV7-9 and TRBJ1-1; D remains ambiguous. Between the trimmed V and J ends, which lost 5 bases and 6 bases, there was a span of 10 bases. Germline V gene sequence: CDR1 SEHNR, CDR2 FQNEAQ (reference sequence). CDR3 length: 12 residues.

The chain has TRBV21-1 and TRBJ2-3; the table's D call, TRBD1, was not checked against the DNA. TRBV21-1 is an annotated pseudogene. The CDR3 spans 15 residues. The CDR3 is CASSKGTGDTDTQYF. As DNA, the CDR3 is TGTGCCAGCAGCAAAGGTACAGGGGATACAGATACGCAGTATTTT.

The gene calls are TRBV30 and TRBJ2-2; D unresolved. Between the trimmed V and J ends, which lost 4 bases and 2 bases, there was a span of 5 bases. The germline V gene encodes CDR1 GTSNPN and CDR2 SVGIG (reference sequence). The CDR3 consists of 12 residues. The CDR3 here is CAWIPNTGELFF. CDR3 DNA sequence: TGTGCCTGGATCCCAAACACCGGGGAGCTGTTTTTT.